These 18 T cell receptor beta chains came from one sample sequenced in a study of blood T cells in healthy people across ages. Then a second PCR, running roughly 6 to 11 cycles, was carried out with a sample-barcoded 5' primer and a J-beta primer mix. TCRdb reprocessed the 5' RACE reads with MiXCR, giving one entry per CDR3 protein. The data contain about 1.5 million distinct CDR3 sequences, 42% of them singletons. Sequenced material: blood. The receptors shown here come from a woman younger than 35 in good health.

This chain uses TRBV29-1 with TRBJ1-2; D is undetermined. Per germline, CDR1 SQVTM and CDR2 ANQGSEA. The length of the CDR3 is 14 residues. V lost 2 bases, J lost 0 bases, and 10 bases lay in between. The CDR3 spells CSVEHRIANYGYTF. The CDR3 DNA is TGCAGCGTTGAACACCGGATAGCTAACTATGGCTACACCTTC.

With regard to this clonotype: At one end, the junction sequence differs from germline, possibly due to a read error. The chain joins TRBV4-2 to TRBJ2-7; 11 bases line up with TRBD2. CDR1 is LGHNA, CDR2 YNFKEQ, per germline. The length of the CDR3 is 14 residues. The CDR3 here is CASNQPLAGGQLYF. The CDR3 DNA reads TGTGCCAGCAACCAACCGCTAGCGGGGGGACAGTTGTACTTC.

The chain carries TRBV29-1 and TRBJ2-7; the D gene is possibly TRBD1 (6 bases). Between the trimmed V and J ends, which lost 6 bases and 5 bases, there was a span of 17 bases. The germline V gene has CDR1 SQVTM and CDR2 ANQGSEA. The CDR3 is made up of 13 amino acids. CDR3 in amino acids: CSVRTEGMDEQYF. The DNA for the CDR3 is TGCAGCGTCCGGACAGAGGGAATGGACGAGCAGTACTTC.

The chain couples TRBV6-6 to TRBJ2-3, with unresolved D. V was clipped by 11 bases and J by 3 bases, with 15 bases between them. From germline, CDR1 is MNHNY and CDR2 SVGAGI (reference sequence). The CDR3 has 13 residues. CDR3 amino acids: CASQAPGTDTQYF. As DNA, the CDR3 is TGTGCCTCTCAGGCCCCCGGGACAGATACGCAGTATTTT.

This clonotype was found a few times. This chain uses TRBV20-1 with TRBJ1-2; perhaps TRBD1 as D (5 bases). Deletions cut 7 bases from V and 4 bases from J, with 16 bases between. The CDR3 runs 13 residues. Germline V gene sequence: CDR1 DFQATT, CDR2 SNEGSKA (reference sequence). The CDR3 nucleotides are TGCAGTGAGTCTACAGCGGGACCCTATGGCTACACCTTC. Its translation: CSESTAGPYGYTF.

Regarding this clonotype: An end of the junction differs from the germline gene, which may be a read error. The chain links TRBV18 to TRBJ1-2; the D gene is possibly TRBD1 (5 bases). From germline, CDR1 is KGHSH and CDR2 LQKENI. The CDR3 length is 14 residues. CDR3: CASPPSGDNYGYTF. The CDR3 DNA reads TGTGCCAGCCCACCCTCTGGGGACAACTATGGCTACACCTTC.

The rearrangement links TRBV3-1 to TRBJ2-1, with TRBD2 identical over 8 bases. The CDR3 totals 16 residues. Germline V gene lookup returns CDR1 LGHDT and CDR2 YNNKEL (reference sequence). V dropped 1 base and J dropped 4; count of bases not matched to a gene: 6. The CDR3 sequence is CASSQVNSGRYNEQFF. CDR3 bases: TGTGCCAGCAGCCAAGTTAACAGCGGGAGATACAATGAGCAGTTCTTC.

This clonotype came up a few times. V gene TRBV5-1 combines with J gene TRBJ2-1; D is unclear. The germline V gene has CDR1 SGHRS and CDR2 YFSETQ. The CDR3 totals 14 residues. With 4 bases removed from V and 7 bases from J, the gap between germline ends came to 15 bases. The CDR3 here is CASSLPASWNEQFF. DNA of the CDR3: TGCGCCAGCAGCCTACCCGCCTCGTGGAATGAGCAGTTCTTC. The whole variable domain, filled in from reference TRBV5-1 and TRBJ2-1, reads KAGVTQTPRYLIKTRGQQVTLSCSPISGHRSVSWYQQTPGQGLQFLFEYFSETQRNKGNFPGRFSGRQFSNSRSEMNVSTLELGDSALYLCASSLPASWNEQFFGPGTRLTVL.

The V and J genes are TRBV9 and TRBJ2-2, with a tentative D call TRBD2 (5 bases). Trimming removed 1 base from V and 2 bases from J, with 9 bases in between. Germline loops: CDR1 SGDLS, CDR2 YYNGEE. This CDR3 comprises 15 residues. This chain's CDR3 is CASSVSGSNTGELFF. The DNA for the CDR3 is TGTGCCAGCAGCGTAAGCGGTTCTAACACCGGGGAGCTGTTTTTT.

The chain recombines TRBV6-1 with TRBJ2-3; D is uncertain. Looked up from germline, CDR1 is MNHNS and CDR2 is SASEGT. This CDR3 is built from 14 residues. The V and J ends lost 10 bases and 6 bases respectively, with 20 bases between them. The CDR3 loop reads CATSINLVADTQYF. Written as DNA, the CDR3 is TGTGCCACCTCAATAAATTTGGTCGCGGATACGCAGTATTTT.

This clonotype was seen a few times. The chain uses TRBV9 and TRBJ2-5; no clear D gene. Germline V gene data show CDR1 as SGDLS and CDR2 as YYNGEE. V was pared by 0 bases and J by 2 bases, with 8 bases between. The CDR3 is made up of 14 amino acids. CDR3: CASSVEPVQETQYF. The CDR3 DNA sequence: TGTGCCAGCAGCGTAGAACCAGTTCAAGAGACCCAGTACTTC.

This chain links TRBV7-9 with TRBJ1-1; D gene unclear. The V end lost 2 bases, the J end lost 1 base, and 8 bases lay between the germline ends. The CDR3 is 14 amino acids. Per the germline V gene, CDR1 is SEHNR and CDR2 is FQNEAQ (reference sequence). CDR3 sequence reads: CASSLSDPNTEAFF. DNA of the CDR3: TGTGCCAGCAGCTTATCCGACCCGAACACTGAAGCTTTCTTT.

On this clonotype: At one end the junction does not follow the germline gene, possibly because of a read error. The V gene is TRBV5-1, the J gene TRBJ1-2; 8 positions agree with TRBD1. CDR1 is SGHRS, CDR2 YFSETQ, per germline. This CDR3 has 15 amino acids. CDR3: CASSLAPGQAYGCTF. The DNA of the CDR3 is TGCGCCAGCAGCTTGGCTCCGGGACAGGCTTATGGCTGCACCTTC.

This clonotype has only a few counts. The rearrangement links TRBV2 to TRBJ2-5; 10 bases match TRBD1. The CDR3 is made up of 14 amino acids. V lost 7 bases and J lost 4; bases outside the gene matches: 6. Germline V gene sequence: CDR1 SNHLY, CDR2 FYNNEI. The CDR3 reads CASIRDRGGETQYF. In DNA form, the CDR3 reads TGTGCCAGCATACGGGACAGGGGAGGAGAGACCCAGTACTTC.

In this sample, this clonotype turned up a few times. Compared with germline, one end of the junction differs, possibly owing to a read error. The CDR3 region has the DNA TGCGCCGGCAGCCAAGACTGGACAGGGGGATACAATGAGCAGTTCTTC. It translates to CAGSQDWTGGYNEQFF. The chain links TRBV4-3 to TRBJ2-1; TRBD1 matches at 10 bases. The germline V gene has CDR1 LGHNA and CDR2 YSLEER. The CDR3 spans 16 residues.

The chain links TRBV7-2 to TRBJ2-2, with 10 bases matching TRBD2. CDR3 size: 17 residues. V dropped 6 bases and J dropped 2; count of bases not matched to a gene: 9. Germline lookup yields CDR1 SGHTA and CDR2 FQGNSA. CDR3 bases: TGTGCCAGCAGTCAACCATTAGCGGGGGGCAACACCGGGGAGCTGTTTTTT. It translates to CASSQPLAGGNTGELFF. The full variable domain, its missing parts supplied by reference TRBV7-2 and TRBJ2-2, is GAGVSQSPSNKVTEKGKDVELRCDPISGHTALYWYRQSLGQGLEFLIYFQGNSAPDKSGLPSDRFSAERTGGSVSTLTIQRTQQEDSAVYLCASSQPLAGGNTGELFFGEGSRLTVL.

This chain uses TRBV29-1 with TRBJ2-7; 8 nucleotides match TRBD1. Trimming cost V 2 bases and J 7 bases; bases outside gene matches: 10. The V gene's germline CDR1 is SQVTM and CDR2 ANQGSEA. CDR3 length: 14 amino acids. The CDR3 reads CSVERTGLYNEQYF. As DNA, the CDR3 is TGCAGCGTTGAAAGGACAGGGCTCTACAATGAGCAGTACTTC.

This clonotype came up many times. The chain has TRBV25-1 and TRBJ2-1; D is perhaps TRBD2 (6 bases). Trimming pared 1 base from V and 10 bases from J, leaving 8 bases between. Germline V gives CDR1 MGHDK, CDR2 SYGVNS. The length of the CDR3 is 12 residues. The CDR3 region is CASSESDYEQFF. CDR3 DNA sequence: TGTGCCAGCAGTGAATCGGACTACGAGCAGTTCTTC.